The clone carrying this T cell receptor (beta chain) was seen only a few times. V dropped 8 bases and J dropped 5 bases, with 15 bases sitting between them. CDR3 length equals 13 residues. This entry is derived from a study of blood T cells in healthy people across ages. With a J-beta primer mix and a sample-barcoded 5' primer, a second PCR ran about 6 to 11 cycles. TCRdb called the 5' RACE reads again in MiXCR, with one record for every CDR3 protein. Of about 1.1 million distinct CDR3 sequences listed, approximately 38% were seen once; the top ten hold around 14%. This chain joins TRBV12-3 or TRBV12-4 and TRBJ2-5; D unclear. Sequencing was done on a sample of blood. The clonotype comes from a man aged 18 to 29 in good health. The CDR3 protein is CASLNRFGETQYF. Here the CDR3 DNA reads TGTGCCAGCTTAAACCGGTTTGGGGAGACCCAGTACTTC.